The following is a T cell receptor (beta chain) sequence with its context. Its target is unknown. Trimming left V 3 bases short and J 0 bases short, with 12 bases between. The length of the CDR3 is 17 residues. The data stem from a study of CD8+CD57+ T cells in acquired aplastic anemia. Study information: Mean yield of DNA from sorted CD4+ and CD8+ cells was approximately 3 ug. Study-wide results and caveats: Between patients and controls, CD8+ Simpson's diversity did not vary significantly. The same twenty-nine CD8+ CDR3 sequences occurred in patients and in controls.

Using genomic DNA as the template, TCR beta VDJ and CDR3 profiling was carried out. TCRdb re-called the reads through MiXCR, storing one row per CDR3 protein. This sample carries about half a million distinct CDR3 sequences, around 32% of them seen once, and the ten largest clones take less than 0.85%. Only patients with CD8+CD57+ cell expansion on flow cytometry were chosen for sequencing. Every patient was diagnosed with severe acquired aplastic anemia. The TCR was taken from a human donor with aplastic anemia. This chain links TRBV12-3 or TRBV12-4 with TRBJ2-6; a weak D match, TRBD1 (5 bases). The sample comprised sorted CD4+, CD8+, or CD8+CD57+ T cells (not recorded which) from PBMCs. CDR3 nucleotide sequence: TGTGCCAGCAGTTTCGGTCAGGGAACCTCTGGGGCCAACGTCCTGACTTTC. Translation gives CASSFGQGTSGANVLTF.